These 32 T cell receptor beta chains came from one sample sequenced in a study of cytomegalovirus exposure and HLA in healthy donors. Both 60 Vbeta primers and 13 Jbeta primers went into the PCR. Libraries were prepared by immunoSEQ multiplex PCR; TCRdb keeps only in-frame clonotypes and omits some of them. Its table lists 150,000 to 200,000 clones. Material: PBMCs. These receptor sequences come from a young woman in good health and CMV-seropositive.

The chain recombines TRBV7-2 with TRBJ2-6, with D perhaps TRBD1 (5 bases). The CDR3 length is 14 residues. CDR1 is SGHTA and CDR2 is FQGNSA in the germline V gene. V shed 1 base and J shed 10 bases, with 11 bases lying between them. CDR3 in DNA: TGTGCCAGCAGCTTAGAAGGGGTACTTAACGTCCTGACTTTC. It specifies CASSLEGVLNVLTF. Using reference TRBV7-2 and TRBJ2-6 for the parts outside the CDR3, the full variable domain is GAGVSQSPSNKVTEKGKDVELRCDPISGHTALYWYRQSLGQGLEFLIYFQGNSAPDKSGLPSDRFSAERTGGSVSTLTIQRTQQEDSAVYLCASSLEGVLNVLTFGAGSRLTVL.

This chain connects TRBV5-6 to TRBJ1-6; maybe TRBD1 (6 bases). V was cut by 2 bases and J by 8 bases, with 17 bases left in between. Germline values: CDR1 SGHDT, CDR2 YYEEEE. The CDR3 extends over 16 amino acids. This CDR3 reads CASSFLTGRLDSPLHF. In DNA form, the CDR3 reads TGTGCCAGCAGCTTCTTAACAGGGCGACTCGATTCACCCCTCCACTTT.

V is TRBV6-5 and J is TRBJ1-1; TRBD1 matches at 7 bases. This CDR3 is built from 13 residues. The germline V gene has CDR1 MNHEY and CDR2 SVGAGI. After removal of 2 bases from V and 11 bases from J, the junction contained 8 bases not matched to a gene. The CDR3 here is CASSYRGLSSAFF. DNA of the CDR3: TGTGCCAGCAGTTACAGGGGGCTAAGTTCGGCTTTCTTT.

CDR3 protein: CASSSEVRVSGANVLTF. The CDR3 DNA follows: TGTGCCAGCAGCTCGGAAGTGAGGGTCTCTGGGGCCAACGTCCTGACTTTC. The genes are TRBV7-2 and TRBJ2-6; D is perhaps TRBD2 (5 bases). The CDR3 runs 17 residues. Germline assignment: CDR1 SGHTA and CDR2 FQGNSA. Between the trimmed V and J ends, which lost 4 bases and 0 bases, there was a span of 13 bases.

The rearrangement links TRBV4-2 to TRBJ1-6; 7 nucleotides match TRBD1. CDR1 and CDR2 (germline): LGHNA, YNFKEQ. This CDR3 comprises 16 residues. V shed 4 bases and J 5 bases; nucleotides not matched to a gene: 8. The CDR3: CASSRSLTGDNSPLHF. The CDR3 DNA reads as TGTGCCAGCAGCCGAAGCTTAACAGGGGATAATTCACCCCTCCACTTT.

V and J are TRBV6-5 and TRBJ1-2; D gene unclear. Between the trimmed V and J ends, which lost 2 bases and 7 bases, there was a span of 11 bases. The germline V gene encodes CDR1 MNHEY and CDR2 SVGAGI. CDR3 length equals 13 residues. The CDR3 reads CASSYDGHPGYTF. The CDR3 DNA follows: TGTGCCAGCAGTTACGATGGGCACCCTGGCTACACCTTC.

The chain carries TRBV5-4 and TRBJ2-5; 7 bases match TRBD1. This CDR3 is 14 amino acids long. The V gene's germline CDR1 is SGHNT and CDR2 YYREEE (reference sequence). V lost 4 bases, J lost 1 base, and 4 bases stayed unmatched. The CDR3 loop is CASSMGQSQETQYF. DNA of the CDR3: TGTGCCAGCAGCATGGGACAGTCCCAAGAGACCCAGTACTTC.

The rearrangement joins TRBV29-1 to TRBJ1-2, with D possibly TRBD1 on 6 matching bases. CDR3 length equals 13 residues. Per germline, CDR1 SQVTM and CDR2 ANQGSEA. Trimming cost V 6 bases and J 1 base, with 12 bases left between them. The CDR3 loop is CSVEAGDNYGYTF. The CDR3 coding sequence is TGCAGCGTGGAGGCAGGGGATAACTATGGCTACACCTTC.

Note on this clone: This sample includes further DNA sequences coding for the same CDR3. The chain couples TRBV7-9 to TRBJ2-5; TRBD1 is a possible D gene (5 bases). Trimming removed 1 base at V and 5 bases at J, with 8 bases between. This CDR3 region has 13 residues. From germline, CDR1 is SEHNR and CDR2 FQNEAQ (reference sequence). CDR3 nucleotides: TGTGCCAGCAGCTTAGATCCAGGGGAGACCCAGTACTTC. Its protein is CASSLDPGETQYF.

The CDR3 region is CASSLFAGANEQFF. Here the CDR3 DNA reads TGTGCCAGCAGCCTCTTTGCGGGAGCGAATGAGCAGTTCTTC. V usage is TRBV9 and J usage is TRBJ2-1; 7 bases line up with TRBD2. The V gene's germline CDR1 is SGDLS and CDR2 YYNGEE. This CDR3 has 14 residues. Trimming at V came to 4 bases and at J to 7 bases, leaving 8 bases not matched to a gene.

The chain joins TRBV6-6 to TRBJ1-1; D unresolved. Trimming removed 6 bases at V and 0 bases at J, with 11 bases between. The CDR3 is made up of 14 amino acids. Germline V CDR1 and CDR2: MNHNY, SVGAGI (reference sequence). CDR3 amino acids: CASSSSSMNTEAFF. The DNA for the CDR3 is TGTGCCAGCAGCTCCAGTAGCATGAACACTGAAGCTTTCTTT.

The chain carries TRBV14 and TRBJ2-5; the D is unclear. V was trimmed by 5 bases and J by 0 bases, leaving 16 bases between them. The germline gives CDR1 SGHDN, CDR2 FVKESK. CDR3 length: 16 amino acids. CDR3 nucleotides: TGTGCCAGCAGCGCTCCGGGTCTCATGTACCAAGAGACCCAGTACTTC. Protein product: CASSAPGLMYQETQYF.

The chain links TRBV15 to TRBJ1-1; 7 nucleotides align to TRBD1. After removal of 8 bases from V and 3 bases from J, the junction contained 6 bases not matched to a gene. The CDR3 has 13 residues. CDR1 and CDR2 (germline): LNHNV, YYDKDF (reference sequence). The CDR3 coding sequence is TGTGCCACCCGACAGGGCTTAGACACTGAAGCTTTCTTT. It yields the protein CATRQGLDTEAFF.

The chain uses TRBV2 and TRBJ1-4; D gene ambiguous. The CDR3 runs 14 residues. V lost 11 bases, J lost 2 bases, and 15 bases lay in between. Germline CDR1 is SNHLY and CDR2 is FYNNEI. DNA for the CDR3: TGTGCCGGCGATCCTGGTAGCACTAATGAAAAACTGTTTTTT. Translating gives CAGDPGSTNEKLFF.

The chain links TRBV5-1 to TRBJ1-4, with D possibly being TRBD1 (5 bases). The CDR3 totals 14 residues. With 3 bases removed from V and 8 bases from J, the gap between germline ends came to 14 bases. The germline CDR1 and CDR2 sequences are SGHRS and YFSETQ. The CDR3 DNA sequence: TGCGCCAGCAGCTCCGGGACTTCGAACGAAAAACTGTTTTTT. This sequence encodes CASSSGTSNEKLFF.

The chain carries TRBV7-9 and TRBJ1-2, with D possibly being TRBD1 (5 bases). V gave up 5 bases and J gave up 6 bases, with 10 bases separating them. Germline V lookup: CDR1 SEHNR, CDR2 FQNEAQ (reference sequence). This CDR3 has 12 amino acids. The CDR3, as DNA: TGTGCCAGCAGCCCCCAGGGTGATGGCTACACCTTC. Translating it yields CASSPQGDGYTF.

The V call is TRBV7-2, the J call TRBJ1-2; D call uncertain. V dropped 4 bases and J dropped 5 bases, with 14 bases sitting between them. The V gene's germline CDR1 is SGHTA and CDR2 FQGNSA. The CDR3 runs 14 residues. The CDR3 DNA reads as TGTGCCAGCAGCTACCCAAGAGGGCAATATGGCTACACCTTC. Protein: CASSYPRGQYGYTF.

The chain recombines TRBV18 with TRBJ2-7, with D possibly matching TRBD1 (5 bases). Germline CDR1 is KGHSH and CDR2 is LQKENI. The V end was cut by 2 bases, the J end by 2 bases, with 16 bases between. There are 16 residues in the CDR3. CDR3 nucleotide sequence: TGTGCCAGCTCACCAGCTATATCCAGGGTCGCCTACGAGCAGTACTTC. This encodes CASSPAISRVAYEQYF.

The CDR3 DNA is TGTGCCAGCAGCTCTAAGACAGGGTCTCAGCCCCAGCATTTT. Protein product: CASSSKTGSQPQHF. The chain links TRBV5-5 to TRBJ1-5; the match to TRBD1 covers 7 bases. CDR1 is SGHKS and CDR2 is YYEKEE in the germline V gene (reference sequence). J lost 6 bases, V lost 3 bases, and 6 bases had no gene match. The CDR3 runs to 14 residues. Full variable domain (remainder filled in from reference TRBV5-5 and TRBJ1-5): DAGVTQSPTHLIKTRGQQVTLRCSPISGHKSVSWYQQVLGQGPQFIFQYYEKEERGRGNFPDRFSARQFPNYSSELNVNALLLGDSALYLCASSSKTGSQPQHFGDGTRLSIL.

The genes are TRBV7-9 and TRBJ1-1, with 9 nucleotides matching TRBD1. Trimming took 8 bases from V and 0 from J; bases not matched to a gene: 13. In germline, CDR1 is SEHNR, CDR2 FQNEAQ (reference sequence). This CDR3 contains 17 residues. CDR3 sequence reads: CASSPADRGGMNTEAFF. The CDR3 DNA is TGTGCCAGCTCGCCCGCGGACAGGGGTGGTATGAACACTGAAGCTTTCTTT.

The gene calls are TRBV18 and TRBJ1-4; 11 bases fit TRBD1. Germline CDR1 is KGHSH and CDR2 is LQKENI. The CDR3 is 17 residues long. The V gene end was trimmed by 3 bases and the J gene end by 2 bases; junction bases not matched to a gene: 5. In DNA, the CDR3 is TGTGCCAGCTCACCCGGGACAGGGGGTTTGACTAATGAAAAACTGTTTTTT. Translating it yields CASSPGTGGLTNEKLFF.

J is TRBJ1-1 and V is TRBV30; TRBD1 might be the D (6 bases). Trimming left V 4 bases short and J 1 base short, with 13 bases between. CDR1 and CDR2 from the germline V gene are GTSNPN and SVGIG (reference sequence). The length of the CDR3 is 14 residues. The CDR3: CAWKRGRTNTEAFF. The CDR3 coding sequence is TGTGCCTGGAAGAGGGGGAGAACGAACACTGAAGCTTTCTTT.

This sequence joins TRBV9 and TRBJ1-4; weak D call: TRBD1 (6 bases). The CDR3 length is 16 residues. Germline CDR1 and CDR2: SGDLS and YYNGEE. V shed 4 bases and J shed 6 bases, with 19 bases lying between them. The CDR3 loop reads CASSLTPRGGHEKLFF. DNA for the CDR3: TGTGCCAGCAGCCTCACCCCGAGGGGGGGACATGAAAAACTGTTTTTT.

The rearrangement uses TRBV29-1 and TRBJ2-7; 10 nucleotides agree with TRBD1. Germline V gene data show CDR1 as SQVTM and CDR2 as ANQGSEA. Trimming removed 0 bases from V and 2 bases from J; junction bases left unmatched: 7. This CDR3 is 16 amino acids long. CDR3 sequence (DNA): TGCAGCGTTGAAGATCGGGTCGGACAGGGGGCCTACGAGCAGTACTTC. It is translated as CSVEDRVGQGAYEQYF.

This chain links TRBV7-9 with TRBJ2-5, with 9 bases aligning to TRBD1. This CDR3 contains 16 residues. The V and J ends lost 2 bases and 4 bases, in that order; junction bases with no gene match: 8. Germline V lookup: CDR1 SEHNR, CDR2 FQNEAQ (reference sequence). The CDR3 DNA sequence: TGTGCCAGCAGCTTAATAGACAGGGGGGAACTAGAGACCCAGTACTTC. Amino acids: CASSLIDRGELETQYF.

V and J are TRBV19 and TRBJ2-2, with 7 bases that match TRBD1. Germline CDR1 and CDR2: LNHDA and SQIVND (reference sequence). This CDR3 has 15 amino acids. With V trimmed by 4 bases and J by 6 bases, 8 bases remained unmatched. The CDR3 nucleotides are TGTGCCAGTAGTACTTACTACAGGGGACCCGGGGAGCTGTTTTTT. As protein: CASSTYYRGPGELFF.

The J gene is TRBJ2-3, the V gene TRBV9; 13 bases align to TRBD2. The CDR3 has 15 amino acids. Germline values: CDR1 SGDLS, CDR2 YYNGEE. With 6 bases clipped from V and 3 bases from J, the junction kept 4 bases outside the gene matches. CDR3 bases: TGTGCCAGCACTTCGACTAGCGGGAGGACAGATACGCAGTATTTT. This sequence encodes CASTSTSGRTDTQYF.

This chain uses TRBV4-2 with TRBJ1-2, with TRBD1 matching over 8 bases. V was clipped by 1 base and J by 6 bases; unmatched bases: 4. CDR1 LGHNA and CDR2 YNFKEQ come from the germline V gene. This CDR3 is built from 14 residues. The CDR3 DNA sequence: TGTGCCAGCAGCCAAGGGACAGGGCACCATGGCTACACCTTC. This translates into CASSQGTGHHGYTF.

The rearrangement uses TRBV19 and TRBJ2-5; perhaps TRBD1 as D (6 bases). V was cut by 0 bases and J by 5 bases, with 10 bases left in between. Germline CDR1 is LNHDA and CDR2 is SQIVND (reference sequence). CDR3 length: 14 residues. CDR3 amino acids: CASSIELRGETQYF. CDR3 DNA: TGTGCCAGTAGTATAGAGCTGAGGGGGGAGACCCAGTACTTC.

The V call is TRBV5-4, the J call TRBJ2-1; 11 nucleotides align to TRBD2. V lost 4 bases, J lost 3 bases, and 6 bases stayed unmatched. Germline V lookup: CDR1 SGHNT, CDR2 YYREEE (reference sequence). The length of the CDR3 is 16 residues. CDR3 sequence (DNA): TGTGCCAGCAGCCCCTTTAGCGGGAGGGGCTACAATGAGCAGTTCTTC. Amino acid sequence: CASSPFSGRGYNEQFF.

The chain links TRBV19 to TRBJ1-1; perhaps TRBD1 as D (6 bases). Germline V lookup: CDR1 LNHDA, CDR2 SQIVND (reference sequence). The V gene lost 4 bases and the J gene lost 1 base, with 25 bases spanning the gap. This CDR3 comprises 19 residues. The chain's CDR3 is CASSTLFLPGGAGNTEAFF. Here the CDR3 DNA reads TGTGCCAGTAGTACCTTATTCCTTCCGGGGGGCGCGGGGAACACTGAAGCTTTCTTT.

Details on this clone: Germline is not matched at one junction end, which may reflect a read error. The rearrangement links TRBV7-9 to TRBJ1-3; possibly TRBD1 for D (5 bases). Germline V gives CDR1 SEHNR, CDR2 FQNEAQ (reference sequence). The CDR3 contains 14 residues. The CDR3, as DNA: TGTGCCGGCAGCCACGACAGTACTGGAAACACCATATATTTT. This translates into CAGSHDSTGNTIYF.